A single sample is the source of the 18 T cell receptor beta chains below, sequenced in a study of response to subunit inactivated influenza vaccine. From the RT-PCR reads, TCRdb called clonotypes with MiXCR, one entry per CDR3 protein. This table has under 750,000 distinct CDR3 sequences, about an eighth appearing once. The input for sequencing was PBMCs from blood, taken on the day of vaccination. The source of these receptors is a man between 50 and 59 years old who received an inactivated influenza vaccine.

This clonotype was found a few times. The rearrangement links TRBV2 to TRBJ1-1; D unclear. The ends were cut back, 6 bases at V and 8 bases at J, with 25 bases in the middle. Germline-derived CDR1 and CDR2 are SNHLY and FYNNEI. The CDR3 is made up of 16 amino acids. CDR3 in amino acids: CASSRTQVVMGGEAFF. In DNA form, the CDR3 reads TGTGCCAGCAGCCGCACCCAAGTCGTCATGGGCGGAGAAGCTTTCTTT.

This chain links TRBV2 with TRBJ2-3; unclear D gene. The CDR3 has 14 amino acids. CDR1 and CDR2 (germline): SNHLY, FYNNEI. The ends were cut back, 7 bases at V and 0 bases at J, with 11 bases in the middle. The CDR3 DNA reads as TGTGCCAGCACCCTCGACGGTAGCACAGATACGCAGTATTTT. It encodes CASTLDGSTDTQYF.

The chain has TRBV20-1 and TRBJ2-7, with TRBD2 matching over 11 bases. The CDR3 extends over 14 amino acids. In germline, CDR1 is DFQATT, CDR2 SNEGSKA (reference sequence). V lost 3 bases to trimming and J lost 4 bases; unmatched junction nucleotides: 5. DNA of the CDR3: TGCAGTGCTAGGGGTGCTAGCGGGAGGTACGAGCAGTACTTC. This sequence encodes CSARGASGRYEQYF.

This clonotype was picked up many times. The chain employs TRBV12-3 or TRBV12-4 and TRBJ2-7; maybe TRBD2 (5 bases). CDR3 length equals 15 residues. With 1 base removed from V and 4 bases from J, the gap between germline ends came to 14 bases. Here the CDR3 DNA reads TGTGCCAGCAGTTTAGATAGAGGGCCTATTTACGAGCAGTACTTC. Translated: CASSLDRGPIYEQYF.

This clonotype appeared a few times. The gene calls are TRBV4-1 and TRBJ1-4; tentative D call: TRBD1 (5 bases). CDR3 length: 17 amino acids. The germline V and J ends were trimmed by 4 bases and 4 bases, with 19 bases remaining between them. The germline gives CDR1 MGHRA, CDR2 YSYEKL. As DNA, the CDR3 is TGCGCCAGCAGCCTTGGGGTTAGGGGCAAGGGTAATGAAAAACTGTTTTTT. Translation gives CASSLGVRGKGNEKLFF.

This clonotype came up a few times. The chain uses TRBV25-1 and TRBJ2-2; 7 bases are a match to TRBD2. The germline gives CDR1 MGHDK, CDR2 SYGVNS. V dropped 2 bases and J dropped 5; count of bases not matched to a gene: 5. CDR3 length: 15 amino acids. CDR3 protein: CASSEEAGFTGELFF. CDR3 DNA sequence: TGTGCCAGCAGTGAAGAAGCGGGATTTACCGGGGAGCTGTTTTTT.

In nucleotides, the CDR3 is TGTGCCAGCAGCCAGCCACAGGGGCCCGGAAACACCATATATTTT. Its translation is CASSQPQGPGNTIYF. V is TRBV3-1 and J is TRBJ1-3; the match to TRBD1 covers 7 bases. From germline, CDR1 is LGHDT and CDR2 YNNKEL (reference sequence). CDR3 size: 15 residues. Unmatched junction bases numbered 6, after V lost 3 bases and J lost 4 bases.

This clonotype was picked up a small number of times. This chain uses TRBV5-1 with TRBJ2-1, with 9 bases fitting TRBD2. The V segment lost 1 base and the J segment 7 bases; nucleotides outside the gene matches: 9. The germline CDR1 and CDR2 sequences are SGHRS and YFSETQ. The length of the CDR3 is 16 residues. The CDR3, as DNA: TGCGCCAGCAGCTTGATTAGCGGGAGTGGGAGTAATGAGCAGTTCTTC. As protein: CASSLISGSGSNEQFF.

Only a few counts were recorded for this clonotype. The chain combines TRBV7-9 with TRBJ2-1, with D perhaps TRBD1 (5 bases). CDR3 size: 16 residues. Germline V gene sequence: CDR1 SEHNR, CDR2 FQNEAQ (reference sequence). Trimming shortened V by 4 bases and J by 4 bases, and 17 bases separated the two germline ends. The CDR3 is CASSWGPPLGYNEQFF. The CDR3 DNA reads TGTGCCAGCAGCTGGGGCCCTCCTTTGGGGTACAATGAGCAGTTCTTC.

The J gene is TRBJ2-7, the V gene TRBV20-1; D is possibly TRBD1 (6 bases). Germline V CDR1 and CDR2: DFQATT, SNEGSKA (reference sequence). V dropped 1 base and J dropped 5 bases, with 9 bases sitting between them. The CDR3 runs 12 residues. CDR3 in DNA: TGCAGTGCTAGAGGTAGACAGGACGAGCAGTACTTC. This encodes CSARGRQDEQYF.

The V call is TRBV30, the J call TRBJ2-3; TRBD2 matches at 9 bases. The CDR3 length is 14 residues. J lost 9 bases, V lost 5 bases, and 12 bases had no gene match. From germline, CDR1 is GTSNPN and CDR2 SVGIG (reference sequence). The CDR3 DNA sequence: TGTGCCTGGGGGCGTGCGGGAGGGCCAAGGACGCAGTATTTT. Protein sequence: CAWGRAGGPRTQYF.

The chain carries TRBV7-9 and TRBJ2-1; 8 bases fit TRBD2. From germline, CDR1 is SEHNR and CDR2 FQNEAQ (reference sequence). The CDR3 runs to 15 residues. V was clipped by 5 bases and J by 2 bases; unmatched bases: 5. CDR3 bases: TGTGCCAGCAGCCTACTAGCGGTTCCCTACAATGAGCAGTTCTTC. Translated: CASSLLAVPYNEQFF.

This clonotype has only a few counts. CDR3 bases: TGTGCCACCAGTGATTTCGGGACAGGACTCAATGAGCAGTTCTTC. Translated, it gives CATSDFGTGLNEQFF. The chain links TRBV24-1 to TRBJ2-1; TRBD1 matches 8 bases. The germline CDR1 and CDR2 sequences are KGHDR and SFDVKD. This CDR3 is 15 amino acids long. Unmatched junction bases numbered 4, after V lost 1 base and J lost 6 bases.

V gene TRBV27 combines with J gene TRBJ2-7; the match to TRBD1 covers 7 bases. CDR1 is MNHEY, CDR2 SMNVEV, per germline (reference sequence). The CDR3 has 13 amino acids. Trimming removed 5 bases from V and 3 bases from J; junction bases left unmatched: 4. This CDR3 reads CASSKGAFYEQYF. CDR3 bases: TGTGCCAGCAGTAAGGGGGCATTCTACGAGCAGTACTTC.

The table lists this clonotype with many counts. The chain couples TRBV12-3 or TRBV12-4 to TRBJ1-2; no definite D call. The CDR3 loop spans 15 amino acids. V shed 2 bases and J shed 7 bases, with 17 bases lying between them. CDR3 sequence: CASSLFAAGLGGYTF. CDR3 DNA: TGTGCCAGCAGTTTATTCGCGGCAGGCTTGGGTGGCTACACCTTC.

This clonotype was observed a handful of times. The rearrangement links TRBV12-3 or TRBV12-4 to TRBJ2-1; 13 bases align to TRBD2. The trim removed 8 bases at V and 5 bases at J, leaving 3 bases unmatched. The CDR3 is 14 residues long. CDR3: CASVGTSGDNEQFF. In DNA, the CDR3 is TGTGCCAGCGTCGGGACTAGCGGGGACAATGAGCAGTTCTTC.

V is TRBV28 and J is TRBJ2-1; 9 bases fit TRBD1. After removal of 6 bases from V and 9 bases from J, the junction contained 9 bases not matched to a gene. This CDR3 is 14 amino acids long. Germline V gene sequence: CDR1 MDHEN, CDR2 SYDVKM. CDR3 amino acids: CASRSTGGRGEQFF. The CDR3 bases are TGTGCCAGCAGATCTACAGGGGGCCGGGGTGAGCAGTTCTTC.

V is TRBV7-6 and J is TRBJ2-1, with 9 bases fitting TRBD2. Trimming at V came to 2 bases and at J to 2 bases, leaving 16 bases not matched to a gene. Germline values: CDR1 SGHVS, CDR2 FNYEAQ. The CDR3 has 20 amino acids. CDR3 amino acids: CASSLFGSGRPKLAYNEQFF. The CDR3 DNA is TGTGCCAGCAGCTTATTTGGTAGCGGGAGACCCAAACTGGCCTACAATGAGCAGTTCTTC.